This is a list of T cell receptor beta chains from one sample in a study of human T cells and chemical hapten exposure. TCRdb reprocessed the RACE reads with MiXCR, giving one entry per CDR3 protein. The data hold about 140,000 distinct CDR3 sequences, with around 11% observed a single time. Material: whole blood, obtained in connection with sensitization to the hapten diphenylcyclopropenone (DPC). All receptors derive from a woman aged 50 to 65 with alopecia areata. Some clones in this sample may be carry-over from other donors' samples. Each CDR3 is given with its conserved first and last residue. The D gene is left open where the match is weak. Clone size appears in some rows only: once, few, many, or a class for an expanded clone.

size: .; D: .; V: TRBV18; J: TRBJ1-2; CDR3: CASSPLGESSHGYTF; DNA: TGTGCCAGCTCACCACTTGGGGAATCGAGTCATGGCTACACCTTC
size: few; D: .; V: TRBV29-1; J: TRBJ1-5; CDR3: CSVEDHGFGNQPQHF; DNA: TGCAGCGTTGAAGATCATGGATTTGGCAATCAGCCCCAGCATTTT
size: .; D: .; V: TRBV10-3; J: TRBJ2-3; CDR3: CAISESGGGLPSTDTQYF; DNA: TGTGCCATCAGTGAGTCCGGTGGTGGTCTGCCTAGCACAGATACGCAGTATTTT
size: few; D: .; V: TRBV7-8; J: TRBJ2-6; CDR3: CASSADRNSGANVLTF; DNA: TGTGCCAGCAGCGCGGACCGCAACTCTGGGGCCAACGTCCTGACTTTC
size: few; D: .; V: TRBV21-1; J: TRBJ2-1; CDR3: CASSNRGFYNEQFF; DNA: TGTGCCAGCAGCAATAGAGGCTTTTACAATGAGCAGTTCTTC
size: few; D: .; V: TRBV10-3; J: TRBJ1-1; CDR3: CAISEGRIAFF; DNA: TGTGCCATCAGTGAAGGCAGGATAGCTTTCTTT
size: few; D: .; V: TRBV6-5; J: TRBJ1-6; CDR3: CASRVGQPNSPLHF; DNA: TGTGCCAGCAGGGTAGGACAGCCGAATTCACCCCTCCACTTT
size: .; D: .; V: TRBV6-1; J: TRBJ2-2; CDR3: CASSEGGRNTGELFF; DNA: TGTGCCAGCAGTGAAGGCGGCAGGAACACCGGGGAGCTGTTTTTT
size: .; D: .; V: TRBV7-2; J: TRBJ2-7; CDR3: CASSLAHYEQYF; DNA: TGTGCCAGCAGCTTAGCCCACTACGAGCAGTACTTC
size: many; D: .; V: TRBV3-1; J: TRBJ1-6; CDR3: CASSRDNMASPLHF; DNA: TGTGCCAGTTCCCGGGACAATATGGCTTCACCCCTCCACTTT
size: few; D: .; V: TRBV30; J: TRBJ2-4; CDR3: CASTTTGMNIQYF; DNA: TGTGCCTCCACTACTACAGGGATGAACATTCAGTACTTC
size: .; D: .; V: TRBV28; J: TRBJ2-6; CDR3: CASSLRSSGANVLTF; DNA: TGTGCCAGCAGTTTGCGGAGCTCTGGGGCCAACGTCCTGACTTTC